The source of this T cell receptor (beta chain) is a study of cytomegalovirus exposure and HLA in healthy donors. The study, taken as a whole, reports: With high specificity and sensitivity, the classifier reportedly diagnosed cytomegalovirus status. A later analysis linked a missense variant in DCLRE1C to the trimming of TCR beta V and J genes. Earlier analysis found most TCR beta V segments productive about 90% or about 30% of the time.

13 Jbeta primers and 60 Vbeta primers were used for the PCR. Produced via immunoSEQ multiplex PCR; TCRdb's table is partial and in-frame only. The data hold roughly 230,000 clones, with around nine tenths observed a single time. In its sample, this clone was seen a few times. Its antigen is not known. Germline loops: CDR1 MNHNS, CDR2 SASEGT. This CDR3 comprises 13 residues. V lost 5 bases, J lost 4 bases, and 9 bases lay in between. The V gene is TRBV6-1, the J gene TRBJ2-1; D ambiguous. This receptor was taken from a girl aged 2 to 10 in good health and CMV-seronegative. The specimen was PBMCs. This chain's CDR3 is CASSRPSYNEQFF. CDR3 in DNA: TGTGCCAGCAGTCGGCCTAGTTACAATGAGCAGTTCTTC.